One and the same sample provided the 26 T cell receptor beta chains below, sequenced in a study of T cell changes during pregnancy in multiple sclerosis. The protocol was immunoSEQ multiplex PCR, while the TCRdb copy is restricted to in-frame clones and leaves out a portion. In the table there are about 93,000 clones, 85% to 95% of which are singletons. The sample consisted of peripheral blood, taken after pregnancy. These receptors all come from a female donor with multiple sclerosis, enrolled in a pregnancy study.

In its sample, this clone was seen once. The DNA is left out, because the CDR3 cannot be placed on it with certainty; the CDR3 is given as TCRdb lists it. This chain links TRBV4-2 with TRBJ1-2; the table names TRBD1, a call not compared with the DNA. Germline V gene data show CDR1 as LGHNA and CDR2 as YNFKEQ. The CDR3 adds up to 17 amino acids, both ends counted. The CDR3 protein is CASSQVGQGAPNYGCTF.

This rearrangement joins TRBV5-6 to TRBJ1-1; D may be TRBD1 (6 bases). CDR3 size: 18 residues. V dropped 3 bases and J dropped 1 base, with 22 bases sitting between them. Germline values: CDR1 SGHDT, CDR2 YYEEEE. CDR3 DNA: TGTGCCAGCAGCTCGAGACCCCCTCAACAGGGACGGAACACTGAAGCTTTCTTT. This translates into CASSSRPPQQGRNTEAFF.

The chain joins TRBV2 to TRBJ2-5; perhaps TRBD1 as D (5 bases). In germline, CDR1 is SNHLY, CDR2 FYNNEI. Trimming cost V 4 bases and J 5 bases, with 11 bases left between them. There are 13 residues in the CDR3. The CDR3 nucleotides are TGTGCCAGCAGTGTTGACAGCTGGGAGACCCAGTACTTC. As protein: CASSVDSWETQYF.

V usage is TRBV6-6 and J usage is TRBJ2-1; D is undetermined. Germline V gene lookup returns CDR1 MNHNY and CDR2 SVGAGI (reference sequence). Trimming shortened V by 11 bases and J by 6 bases, and 14 bases separated the two germline ends. The CDR3 extends over 12 amino acids. Here the CDR3 reads CAGRSRRNEQFF. The CDR3 DNA sequence: TGTGCCGGTAGATCGAGGCGCAATGAGCAGTTCTTC.

The J gene is TRBJ2-1, the V gene TRBV30, with 8 bases matching TRBD2. This CDR3 is 14 amino acids long. CDR1 GTSNPN and CDR2 SVGIG come from the germline V gene (reference sequence). V trimming: 3 bases; J trimming: 9 bases; junction bases outside the gene matches: 10. The CDR3 coding sequence is TGTGCCTGGAGGAACCAGCGGGAGTGGAGTGAGCAGTTCTTC. Encoded protein: CAWRNQREWSEQFF.

The rearrangement links TRBV6-1 to TRBJ2-4, with 7 bases aligning to TRBD1. With V trimmed by 3 bases and J by 2 bases, 4 bases remained unmatched. Germline CDR1 and CDR2: MNHNS and SASEGT. The CDR3 has 15 amino acids. The CDR3 region has the DNA TGTGCCAGCAGTGATATACAGGGGACCAAAAACATTCAGTACTTC. Protein product: CASSDIQGTKNIQYF.

The rearrangement joins TRBV19 to TRBJ2-6; 7 positions agree with TRBD1. The V and J ends lost 4 bases and 0 bases, in that order; junction bases with no gene match: 0. In germline, CDR1 is LNHDA, CDR2 SQIVND (reference sequence). The CDR3 has 15 residues. The CDR3 is CASSRDSSGANVLTF. The CDR3 DNA follows: TGTGCCAGTAGTAGGGACAGCTCTGGGGCCAACGTCCTGACTTTC.

The rearrangement uses TRBV29-1 and TRBJ1-1, with D perhaps matching TRBD1 (5 bases). Trimming pared 6 bases from V and 1 base from J, leaving 15 bases between. Germline V lookup: CDR1 SQVTM, CDR2 ANQGSEA. The CDR3 is 14 residues long. The CDR3 spells CSVTEQDQNTEAFF. DNA for the CDR3: TGCAGCGTAACTGAACAGGACCAGAACACTGAAGCTTTCTTT.

This clone was recorded once. The V call is TRBV7-9, the J call TRBJ2-4; D is possibly TRBD1 (7 bases). Trimming took off 1 base at V and 6 bases at J, with 19 bases between the two ends. The CDR3 contains 17 residues. Per germline, CDR1 SEHNR and CDR2 FQNEAQ (reference sequence). The CDR3 spells CASSLGGTAHVTNIQYF. In DNA form, the CDR3 reads TGTGCCAGCAGCTTAGGCGGGACAGCTCATGTCACAAACATTCAGTACTTC.

For this clone: At one of its ends the junction is not consistent with the germline gene, which may arise from a read error. The chain combines TRBV7-9 with TRBJ1-2, with TRBD1 identical over 8 bases. The CDR3 consists of 13 residues. Looked up from germline, CDR1 is SEHNR and CDR2 is FQNEAQ (reference sequence). The CDR3 DNA is TGTGCCAGCAGCTTGGGGATTTCAGGGGGCTGCACCTTC. As protein: CASSLGISGGCTF.

V and J are TRBV6-5 and TRBJ2-3; TRBD1 agrees at 8 bases. The V gene end was trimmed by 5 bases and the J gene end by 4 bases; junction bases not matched to a gene: 8. The germline CDR1 and CDR2 sequences are MNHEY and SVGAGI. The CDR3 loop spans 15 amino acids. The CDR3 region has the DNA TGTGCCAGCAGTCTCCAGGGGGCGCTGGCAGATACGCAGTATTTT. Translation gives CASSLQGALADTQYF.

The chain uses TRBV29-1 and TRBJ2-3; D unresolved. This CDR3 spans 14 amino acids. V gave up 5 bases and J gave up 0 bases, with 12 bases separating them. Germline assignment: CDR1 SQVTM and CDR2 ANQGSEA. CDR3 region: CSVLSVSSTDTQYF. The CDR3 coding sequence is TGCAGCGTTCTAAGCGTCTCTAGCACAGATACGCAGTATTTT.

The rearrangement uses TRBV27 and TRBJ1-1; 7 positions agree with TRBD1. The V gene end was trimmed by 5 bases and the J gene end by 1 base; junction bases not matched to a gene: 7. Germline values: CDR1 MNHEY, CDR2 SMNVEV (reference sequence). This CDR3 has 15 residues. The CDR3 here is CASSLVTGSNTEAFF. CDR3 coding DNA: TGTGCCAGCAGTCTAGTGACAGGGTCGAACACTGAAGCTTTCTTT.

This clone was picked up one time. The chain carries TRBV5-1 and TRBJ1-1, with D unclear. V lost 0 bases and J 8 bases, leaving 17 bases between the germline ends. The CDR3 runs to 15 residues. In germline, CDR1 is SGHRS, CDR2 YFSETQ. CDR3 nucleotides: TGCGCCAGCAGCTTGGGTCTTTATCCTGGCACCGAAGCTTTCTTT. Its protein product is CASSLGLYPGTEAFF. The whole variable domain, remainder taken from reference TRBV5-1 and TRBJ1-1, is KAGVTQTPRYLIKTRGQQVTLSCSPISGHRSVSWYQQTPGQGLQFLFEYFSETQRNKGNFPGRFSGRQFSNSRSEMNVSTLELGDSALYLCASSLGLYPGTEAFFGQGTRLTVV.

The rearrangement uses TRBV5-8 and TRBJ1-1; D is unresolved. The CDR3 contains 14 residues. Germline loops: CDR1 SGHTS, CDR2 YDEGEE. V was pared by 4 bases and J by 1 base, with 11 bases between. The CDR3 sequence: CASSAVRGNTEAFF. The DNA for the CDR3 is TGTGCCAGCAGCGCCGTCCGGGGGAACACTGAAGCTTTCTTT. Full variable domain (missing parts from reference TRBV5-8 and TRBJ1-1): EAGVTQSPTHLIKTRGQQATLRCSPISGHTSVYWYQQALGLGLQFLLWYDEGEERNRGNFPPRFSGRQFPNYSSELNVNALELEDSALYLCASSAVRGNTEAFFGQGTRLTVV.

This clone was counted a single time. The chain combines TRBV5-6 with TRBJ2-2, with 10 bases aligning to TRBD2. This CDR3 comprises 18 residues. After removal of 2 bases from V and 0 bases from J, the junction contained 7 bases not matched to a gene. The V gene's germline CDR1 is SGHDT and CDR2 YYEEEE. CDR3 nucleotides: TGTGCCAGCAGCTTCCAACCGGGACTAGCGCCGAACACCGGGGAGCTGTTTTTT. It encodes CASSFQPGLAPNTGELFF.

The chain combines TRBV18 with TRBJ2-7; the match to TRBD1 covers 11 bases. With 3 bases clipped from V and 0 bases from J, the junction kept 1 base outside the gene matches. The CDR3 has 15 residues. Per the germline V gene, CDR1 is KGHSH and CDR2 is LQKENI. CDR3 coding DNA: TGTGCCAGCTCACCTGGGACAGGGGGCTCCTACGAGCAGTACTTC. It encodes CASSPGTGGSYEQYF. The full variable domain, rest sourced from reference TRBV18 and TRBJ2-7, is NAGVMQNPRHLVRRRGQEARLRCSPMKGHSHVYWYRQLPEEGLKFMVYLQKENIIDESGMPKERFSAEFPKEGPSILRIQQVVRGDSAAYFCASSPGTGGSYEQYFGPGTRLTVT.

The J gene is TRBJ2-3, the V gene TRBV27, with TRBD1 identical over 9 bases. Germline V gene sequence: CDR1 MNHEY, CDR2 SMNVEV (reference sequence). J lost 4 bases, V lost 5 bases, and 22 bases had no gene match. CDR3 length: 20 amino acids. In DNA, the CDR3 is TGTGCCAGCAGTCTATATGTTAGAGGAGTCGACAGGGGGATACCAGATACGCAGTATTTT. This gives the protein CASSLYVRGVDRGIPDTQYF.

The chain recombines TRBV18 with TRBJ1-5; 7 bases agree with TRBD1. This CDR3 has 16 amino acids. Germline CDR1 is KGHSH and CDR2 is LQKENI. J gave up 7 bases and V 5 bases, and 14 bases lay outside the gene matches. The CDR3, as DNA: TGTGCCAGCTCAGGGGACGAACAGGGGATAGGCCAGCCCCAGCATTTT. This translates into CASSGDEQGIGQPQHF.

The genes are TRBV4-1 and TRBJ1-2, with a tentative D call TRBD1 (6 bases). CDR1 is MGHRA and CDR2 is YSYEKL in the germline V gene. Trimming removed 0 bases from V and 7 bases from J, with 15 bases in between. The length of the CDR3 is 15 residues. CDR3 DNA: TGCGCCAGCAGCCAAGATGAGCTGGGGGCGCGTGGCTACACCTTC. It is translated as CASSQDELGARGYTF.

This chain connects TRBV5-6 to TRBJ1-4; 12 bases match TRBD1. The V and J ends lost 0 bases and 5 bases, in that order; junction bases with no gene match: 2. The CDR3 has 16 residues. Germline CDR1 and CDR2: SGHDT and YYEEEE. CDR3 residues: CASSLAGQGANEKLFF. CDR3 DNA sequence: TGTGCCAGCAGCTTGGCGGGACAGGGGGCCAATGAAAAACTGTTTTTT.

V gene TRBV10-2 combines with J gene TRBJ2-2, with a weak D call TRBD1 (5 bases). CDR1 is WSHSY and CDR2 is SAAADI in the germline V gene. Trimming stripped 5 bases from V and 8 bases from J, with 12 bases between. CDR3 length equals 13 residues. The CDR3 coding sequence is TGCGCCAGCAGTCCCCAAGGGGCAGGGGAGCTGTTTTTT. Protein: CASSPQGAGELFF.

This clone was seen a few times. The rearrangement joins TRBV5-1 to TRBJ1-1; tentatively, D is TRBD1 (6 bases). The germline gives CDR1 SGHRS, CDR2 YFSETQ. This CDR3 comprises 15 residues. The V end lost 0 bases, the J end lost 4 bases, and 13 bases lay between the germline ends. CDR3 nucleotides: TGCGCCAGCAGCTTGGGGCAACAGGGTACCACTGAAGCTTTCTTT. The encoded protein is CASSLGQQGTTEAFF.

The chain employs TRBV10-3 and TRBJ2-5; perhaps TRBD2 as D (5 bases). The V and J ends lost 4 bases and 2 bases respectively, with 8 bases between them. The CDR3 extends over 13 amino acids. CDR1 and CDR2 from the germline V gene are ENHRY and SYGVKD. CDR3 sequence (DNA): TGTGCCATCAGTGCGAGCGGACAAGAGACCCAGTACTTC. Translated, it gives CAISASGQETQYF.

V and J are TRBV7-2 and TRBJ2-3, with a weak D call TRBD1 (5 bases). The length of the CDR3 is 15 residues. Trimming took 6 bases from V and 0 from J, leaving 13 bases between them. From germline, CDR1 is SGHTA and CDR2 FQGNSA. CDR3 nucleotides: TGTGCCAGCAGACTTCCGACAGCTAGCACAGATACGCAGTATTTT. This sequence encodes CASRLPTASTDTQYF. Full variable domain (missing parts from reference TRBV7-2 and TRBJ2-3): GAGVSQSPSNKVTEKGKDVELRCDPISGHTALYWYRQSLGQGLEFLIYFQGNSAPDKSGLPSDRFSAERTGGSVSTLTIQRTQQEDSAVYLCASRLPTASTDTQYFGPGTRLTVL.

The chain couples TRBV25-1 to TRBJ1-2; 7 bases align to TRBD1. CDR3 length: 15 residues. CDR1 and CDR2 from the germline V gene are MGHDK and SYGVNS. V trimming: 3 bases; J trimming: 2 bases; junction bases outside the gene matches: 6. The CDR3 coding sequence is TGTGCCAGCAGTGACCCTTGGACAGGAAACTATGGCTACACCTTC. It translates to CASSDPWTGNYGYTF.